This T cell receptor (beta chain) was identified during a study of early T cells in non-severe SARS-CoV-2 infection. Across the whole study: Chains from this unsorted whole-blood bulk RNA could not be paired. Study outcomes and limitations: VDJdb-based matching was biased toward anti-spike CD8 responses and missed private and CD4 specificities.

At least ten counts were recorded for this clonotype. Antigen specificity is unknown. The CDR3 has 17 residues. V lost 5 bases to trimming and J lost 6 bases; unmatched junction nucleotides: 16. CDR1 is SGHTA and CDR2 is FQGTGA in the germline V gene. Individual cDNA molecules each received unique molecular identifiers attached to them. TCRdb independently ran MiXCR on the 5' RACE reads; one entry per CDR3 protein. Among around 52,000 distinct CDR3 sequences, approximately 6.2% were seen once, and the ten largest hold 3.9%. The receptor was isolated from an adult who was a healthcare worker with PCR-confirmed SARS-CoV-2 infection or an uninfected control (not recorded which). Sequencing input: whole blood. J is TRBJ2-1 and V is TRBV7-3; 7 positions match TRBD1. The chain's CDR3 is CASSKGASPTISNEQFF. Here the CDR3 DNA reads TGTGCCAGCAGCAAGGGGGCATCCCCCACAATTTCCAATGAGCAGTTCTTC.